This is a list of T cell receptor beta chains from one sample in a study of blood T cell repertoires in COVID-19. The repertoire was sequenced with immunoSEQ multiplex PCR; TCRdb's copy has only in-frame clones and lacks some. The profile shows approximately 300,000 clones, 80% to 95% of them singletons. The sample was PBMCs or T cells enriched from blood (not recorded which). These receptors were collected from a woman aged 25 to 39 who had recovered from COVID-19. Both conserved end residues are part of each CDR3. A D gene is named only where the DNA matches it firmly. Expanded clones are given a class, and other clones once, few, many or no size at all.

>.|TRBD1|TRBJ1-1|TRBV19
CASSKTGVGNTEAFF
TGTGCCAGTAGCAAGACAGGGGTAGGGAACACTGAAGCTTTCTTT
>.|.|TRBJ1-2|TRBV24-1
CATSGPGRDYTF
TGTGCCACCAGTGGGCCAGGGAGGGACTACACCTTC
>.|.|TRBJ2-7|TRBV28
CATKIMGTGSLEQYF
TGTGCCACCAAAATCATGGGGACTGGTTCGCTCGAGCAGTACTTC
>.|.|TRBJ2-3|TRBV6-5
CASKSGADTQYF
TGTGCCAGCAAATCAGGGGCAGATACGCAGTATTTT
>.|.|TRBJ1-2|TRBV5-1
CASSLQGNYGYTF
TGCGCCAGCAGCTTGCAGGGGAACTATGGCTACACCTTC
>.|.|TRBJ1-4|TRBV2
CATCRGQMEKLFF
TGTGCCACCTGCCGGGGTCAAATGGAAAAACTGTTTTTT
>.|.|TRBJ1-5|TRBV4-1
CASSQDAGRSNQPQHF
TGCGCCAGCAGCCAAGATGCTGGGAGAAGCAATCAGCCCCAGCATTTT
>.|TRBD1|TRBJ1-2|TRBV28
CASRQGVEYGYTF
TGTGCCAGCAGGCAGGGGGTGGAATATGGCTACACCTTC
>.|TRBD1|TRBJ1-1|TRBV6-6
CASTKGAANTEAFF
TGTGCCAGCACAAAGGGGGCGGCGAACACTGAAGCTTTCTTT
>.|.|TRBJ1-1|TRBV7-9
CASTQTGPGSTEAFF
TGTGCCAGCACTCAAACGGGCCCGGGAAGCACTGAAGCTTTCTTT
>few|TRBD1|TRBJ2-2|TRBV10-2
CASHRGRGTGELFF
TGCGCCAGCCACAGGGGGCGCGGCACCGGGGAGCTGTTTTTT
>few|.|TRBJ1-2|TRBV11-2
CASSVIKSKQGSGYTF
TGTGCCAGCAGCGTGATCAAATCGAAACAGGGCTCTGGCTACACCTTC
>.|.|TRBJ2-5|TRBV4-1
CASSRQAYQETQYF
TGCGCCAGCAGCCGACAGGCGTACCAAGAGACCCAGTACTTC
>.|.|TRBJ2-2|TRBV29-1
CSATGQTDRTNTGELFF
TGCAGCGCCACAGGACAGACCGACCGGACTAACACCGGGGAGCTGTTTTTT
>.|.|TRBJ1-1|TRBV19
CASSIDHSRSTEAFF
TGTGCCAGTAGTATAGACCACAGCCGCAGCACTGAAGCTTTCTTT
>once|.|TRBJ2-3|TRBV4-1
CASTGANTDTQYF
TGCGCCAGCACCGGAGCGAACACAGATACGCAGTATTTT
>.|.|TRBJ1-6|TRBV3-1/TRBV3-2
CASSQESESSYNSPLHF
TGTGCCAGCAGCCAAGAGTCGGAGAGCTCCTATAATTCACCCCTCCACTTT
>.|.|TRBJ1-5|TRBV7-2
CASSLERSSQPQHF
TGTGCCAGCAGCTTGGAGAGATCTAGTCAGCCCCAGCATTTT
>once|TRBD2|TRBJ2-2|TRBV4-1
CASSQGVAGGITGELFF
TGCGCCAGCAGCCAAGGGGTGGCGGGGGGAATCACCGGGGAGCTGTTTTTT
>.|TRBD1|TRBJ2-7|TRBV2
CASSEFDRGQGRSSLYF
TGTGCCAGCAGTGAATTCGATAGGGGACAGGGGAGGTCCTCGCTGTACTTC
>.|TRBD2|TRBJ2-7|TRBV4-1
CASSTGLAASYEQYF
TGCGCCAGCAGCACCGGACTAGCGGCCTCCTACGAGCAGTACTTC
>.|.|TRBJ2-1|TRBV19
CASSIFGSGSYNEQFF
TGTGCCAGTAGTATATTCGGGAGTGGGTCCTACAATGAGCAGTTCTTC
>.|.|TRBJ2-5|TRBV30
CAASRDQETQYF
TGTGCCGCATCCCGGGACCAAGAGACCCAGTACTTC
>.|.|TRBJ1-4|TRBV28
CASSLGPGKSHRATNEKLFF
TGTGCCAGCAGTTTAGGGCCAGGGAAAAGTCATCGGGCAACTAATGAAAAACTGTTTTTT
>.|.|TRBJ1-5|TRBV6-2/TRBV6-3
CASSYSGAAGPQHF
TGTGCCAGCAGTTATAGTGGGGCAGCCGGCCCCCAGCATTTT
>few|TRBD1|TRBJ2-7|TRBV18
CASSPSNDRAFEQYF
TGTGCCAGCTCACCCTCGAACGACAGGGCATTCGAGCAGTACTTC
>.|TRBD1|TRBJ1-1|TRBV10-3
CAIRGDRATRTEAFF
TGTGCCATCAGGGGAGACAGGGCGACTCGCACTGAAGCTTTCTTT
>.|.|TRBJ2-5|TRBV11-3
CASSLTVSGRQETQYF
TGTGCCAGCAGCTTAACTGTCTCGGGTAGGCAAGAGACCCAGTACTTC
>.|.|TRBJ1-5|TRBV7-9
CASSLPGLAQHF
TGTGCCAGCAGCTTACCTGGGCTGGCCCAGCATTTT
>.|.|TRBJ2-7|TRBV5-1
CASSGSIHSYEQYF
TGCGCCAGCAGCGGGAGTATCCACTCCTACGAGCAGTACTTC
>.|TRBD2|TRBJ2-3|TRBV29-1
CSVREGSTDTQYF
TGCAGCGTGCGGGAGGGTAGCACAGATACGCAGTATTTT
>.|.|TRBJ2-1|TRBV12-3/TRBV12-4
CASSSLGGNEQFF
TGTGCCAGCAGTTCTCTGGGAGGAAATGAGCAGTTCTTC
>.|.|TRBJ1-5|TRBV28
CASLTGLGQPQHF
TGTGCCAGCCTTACAGGGCTAGGACAGCCCCAGCATTTT
>.|TRBD1|TRBJ1-2|TRBV5-1
CASSVGTGGGHYGYTF
TGCGCCAGCAGCGTCGGGACAGGGGGCGGACACTATGGCTACACCTTC
>.|.|TRBJ1-1|TRBV11-3
CASSFREDTEAFF
TGTGCCAGCAGCTTCAGGGAGGACACTGAAGCTTTCTTT
>.|.|TRBJ1-2|TRBV7-9
CASSPLAHRGSNYGYTF
TGTGCCAGCAGCCCCCTAGCGCACCGCGGAAGTAACTATGGCTACACCTTC
>.|.|TRBJ1-1|TRBV6-5
CASKTGRDTEAFF
TGTGCCAGCAAAACAGGGAGGGACACTGAAGCTTTCTTT
>.|.|TRBJ1-2|TRBV28
CASSFFEGYTF
TGTGCCAGCAGTTTTTTTGAGGGCTACACCTTC
>once|.|TRBJ2-2|TRBV19
CASSWRDGTGELFF
TGTGCCAGTAGTTGGCGGGATGGCACCGGGGAGCTGTTTTTT
>once|TRBD1|TRBJ1-1|TRBV18
CASSPQGDPGTEAFF
TGTGCCAGCTCACCCCAGGGGGACCCGGGCACTGAAGCTTTCTTT
>.|TRBD2|TRBJ2-3|TRBV9
CASSVGGRARTDTQYF
TGTGCCAGCAGCGTCGGCGGGAGGGCCCGCACAGATACGCAGTATTTT
>.|TRBD2|TRBJ2-1|TRBV5-1
CASSLAGTSVSYNEQFF
TGCGCCAGCAGCTTGGCCGGAACTAGCGTCTCCTACAATGAGCAGTTCTTC
>.|TRBD1|TRBJ1-5|TRBV6-1
CASSEQGQGLNQPQHF
TGTGCCAGCAGTGAACAGGGACAGGGGCTAAATCAGCCCCAGCATTTT
>.|TRBD1|TRBJ2-1|TRBV29-1
CSVMTGVNEQFF
TGCAGCGTTATGACAGGGGTCAATGAGCAGTTCTTC
>.|.|TRBJ2-1|TRBV7-3
CASSLMRGSYNEQFF
TGTGCCAGCAGCTTAATGAGGGGGTCCTACAATGAGCAGTTCTTC
>.|TRBD1|TRBJ1-2|TRBV27
CASSFVVGGANYGYTF
TGTGCCAGCAGTTTTGTTGTAGGGGGCGCGAACTATGGCTACACCTTC
>few|.|TRBJ1-5|TRBV5-8
CASSLASNQPQHF
TGTGCCAGCAGCTTGGCAAGCAATCAGCCCCAGCATTTT
>.|TRBD2|TRBJ2-2|TRBV7-3
CASTQLADTGELFF
TGTGCCAGCACCCAACTAGCGGACACCGGGGAGCTGTTTTTT
>.|.|TRBJ2-2|TRBV9
CASRPVGEAGELFF
TGTGCCAGCAGACCCGTCGGGGAGGCCGGGGAGCTGTTTTTT
>.|TRBD1|TRBJ2-3|TRBV5-1
CASGNGQGGDTQYF
TGCGCCAGCGGGAATGGACAGGGGGGAGATACGCAGTATTTT
>.|TRBD1|TRBJ2-2|TRBV9
CASSPRDSYTGELFF
TGTGCCAGCAGCCCCCGGGACAGCTACACCGGGGAGCTGTTTTTT
>.|.|TRBJ1-6|TRBV6-5
CASWASPNSPLHF
TGTGCCAGTTGGGCGAGCCCAAATTCACCCCTCCACTTT
>.|TRBD1|TRBJ1-2|TRBV18
CASSPDRGFFGYTF
TGTGCCAGCTCACCGGACAGGGGTTTTTTTGGCTACACCTTC
>.|TRBD2|TRBJ2-3|TRBV7-2
CASSLLAGARDTQYF
TGTGCCAGCAGCTTGCTAGCGGGGGCGCGCGATACGCAGTATTTT
>.|.|TRBJ1-2|TRBV25-1
CASSRNYGYTF
TGTGCCAGTTCTCGTAACTATGGCTACACCTTC